The rows below give T cell receptor beta chains drawn from one sample of a study of identical twins. TCRdb re-called the 5' RACE reads with MiXCR, one entry per CDR3 protein. The data show about 530,000 distinct CDR3 sequences, under 25% seen once. This sample was also put to use in a study of yellow fever vaccine responses in identical twins.

Sequenced: CD4+ T cells sorted from blood. These receptors were taken from a woman aged 18-35 years in good health. The conserved cysteine and the conserved F or W are not part of the CDR3 here. D genes are given only for firm matches. Clone size is stated in some rows and not others, as once, few, many or a class when expanded.

v_gene: TRBV4-1
abundance: .
d_gene: TRBD1
CDR3aa: ASSQTTRTGSPEAF

v_gene: TRBV15
abundance: few
d_gene: TRBD1
CDR3aa: ATSTTRRTGGSYEQY

v_gene: TRBV20-1
abundance: few
d_gene: TRBD2
CDR3aa: SAVSGTSGELF

v_gene: TRBV20-1
abundance: .
d_gene: .
CDR3aa: SARVYYEQY

v_gene: TRBV12-3/TRBV12-4
abundance: few
d_gene: .
CDR3aa: ASKYRYYGYT

v_gene: TRBV18
abundance: few
d_gene: TRBD2
CDR3aa: ASSPPRPSGNTDTQY

v_gene: TRBV20-1
abundance: .
d_gene: TRBD2
CDR3aa: SARTSGAVNTGELF

v_gene: TRBV20-1
abundance: few
d_gene: .
CDR3aa: SARGGDTIY

v_gene: TRBV24-1
abundance: many
d_gene: TRBD1
CDR3aa: ATSKNPGQGRINEQF

v_gene: TRBV20-1
abundance: few
d_gene: TRBD1
CDR3aa: SAIPGTGRQETQY

v_gene: TRBV4-2
abundance: few
d_gene: TRBD2
CDR3aa: ASSQAGGSGNEQF

v_gene: TRBV5-1
abundance: few
d_gene: .
CDR3aa: ASSSDGVATEAF

v_gene: TRBV12-3/TRBV12-4
abundance: few
d_gene: TRBD2
CDR3aa: ASSLRAGVDTGELF

v_gene: TRBV24-1
abundance: few
d_gene: TRBD2
CDR3aa: ATSLAGGPPGELF

v_gene: TRBV20-1
abundance: .
d_gene: .
CDR3aa: SARAPVDT

v_gene: TRBV27
abundance: .
d_gene: TRBD1
CDR3aa: ASSETGAYNSPLH

v_gene: TRBV12-3/TRBV12-4
abundance: .
d_gene: .
CDR3aa: ASSPTSMEQF

v_gene: TRBV5-1
abundance: many
d_gene: .
CDR3aa: ASSFLGTSSYNEQF

v_gene: TRBV20-1
abundance: .
d_gene: TRBD2
CDR3aa: SATPGGGFQGFRYEQY

v_gene: TRBV29-1
abundance: few
d_gene: TRBD2
CDR3aa: SVELAGEPTNEQF

v_gene: TRBV6-5
abundance: .
d_gene: .
CDR3aa: ASSSFGNTIY

v_gene: TRBV5-1
abundance: many
d_gene: TRBD2
CDR3aa: ASSSGTYNEQF

v_gene: TRBV24-1
abundance: few
d_gene: .
CDR3aa: ATSDLSTEGQF

v_gene: TRBV2
abundance: few
d_gene: .
CDR3aa: ASSERGGSDYTGELF

v_gene: TRBV28
abundance: .
d_gene: TRBD1
CDR3aa: ASKIQGRGLYGELF

v_gene: TRBV7-6
abundance: .
d_gene: .
CDR3aa: ASSAPRAPLNEQF

v_gene: TRBV10-3
abundance: few
d_gene: TRBD1
CDR3aa: AISAQGDMNTEAF

v_gene: TRBV4-1
abundance: few
d_gene: .
CDR3aa: ASSQEGTYPDTQY

v_gene: TRBV15
abundance: .
d_gene: .
CDR3aa: ATSRVSWTATGELF

v_gene: TRBV11-2
abundance: .
d_gene: .
CDR3aa: ASRQIGVNEQF

v_gene: TRBV5-1
abundance: few
d_gene: .
CDR3aa: ASSFDGSGGQPQH

v_gene: TRBV27
abundance: few
d_gene: .
CDR3aa: ASSQQGGGNTIY

v_gene: TRBV7-9
abundance: many
d_gene: .
CDR3aa: ASSLGVATNEKLF